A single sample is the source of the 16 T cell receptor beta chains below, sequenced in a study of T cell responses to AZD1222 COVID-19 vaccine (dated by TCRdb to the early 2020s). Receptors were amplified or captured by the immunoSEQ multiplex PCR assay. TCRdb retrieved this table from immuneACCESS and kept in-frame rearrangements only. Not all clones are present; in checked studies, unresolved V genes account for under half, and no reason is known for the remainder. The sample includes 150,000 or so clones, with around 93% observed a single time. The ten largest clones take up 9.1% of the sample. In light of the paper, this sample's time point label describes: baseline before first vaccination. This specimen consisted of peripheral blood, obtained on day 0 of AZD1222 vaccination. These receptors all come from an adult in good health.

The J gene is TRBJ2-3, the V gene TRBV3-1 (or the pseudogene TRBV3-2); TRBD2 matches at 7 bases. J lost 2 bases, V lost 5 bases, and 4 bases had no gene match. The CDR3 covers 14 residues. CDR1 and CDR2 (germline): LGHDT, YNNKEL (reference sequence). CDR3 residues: CASSTSGVTDTQYF. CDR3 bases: TGTGCCAGCAGCACCAGCGGGGTCACAGATACGCAGTATTTT.

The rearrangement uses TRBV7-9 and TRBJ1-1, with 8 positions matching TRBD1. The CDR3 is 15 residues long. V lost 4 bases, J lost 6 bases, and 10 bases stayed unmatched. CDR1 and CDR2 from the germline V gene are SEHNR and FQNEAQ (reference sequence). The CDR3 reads CASSSTAGGASEAFF. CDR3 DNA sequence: TGTGCCAGCAGCTCTACCGCAGGGGGCGCTTCTGAAGCTTTCTTT. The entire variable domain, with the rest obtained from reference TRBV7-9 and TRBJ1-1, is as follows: DTGVSQNPRHKITKRGQNVTFRCDPISEHNRLYWYRQTLGQGPEFLTYFQNEAQLEKSRLLSDRFSAERPKGSFSTLEIQRTEQGDSAMYLCASSSTAGGASEAFFGQGTRLTVV.

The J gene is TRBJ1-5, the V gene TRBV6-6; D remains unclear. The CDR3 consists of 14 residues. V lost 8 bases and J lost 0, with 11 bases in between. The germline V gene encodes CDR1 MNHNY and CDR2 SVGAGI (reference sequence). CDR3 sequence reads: CASQRIDSNQPQHF. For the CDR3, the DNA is TGTGCCAGCCAACGGATTGATAGCAATCAGCCCCAGCATTTT.

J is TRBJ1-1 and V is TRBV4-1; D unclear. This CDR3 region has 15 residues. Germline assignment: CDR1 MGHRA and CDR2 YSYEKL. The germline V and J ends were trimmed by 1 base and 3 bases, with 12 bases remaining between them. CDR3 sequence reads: CASSQGVAAYTEAFF. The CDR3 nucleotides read TGCGCCAGCAGCCAAGGGGTGGCAGCGTACACTGAAGCTTTCTTT.

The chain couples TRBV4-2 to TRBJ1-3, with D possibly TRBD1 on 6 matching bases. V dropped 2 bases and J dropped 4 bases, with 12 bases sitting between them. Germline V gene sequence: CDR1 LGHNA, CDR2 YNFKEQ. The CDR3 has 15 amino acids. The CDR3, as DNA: TGTGCCAGCAGCCAACCCCCGGACAGCGGAAACACCATATATTTT. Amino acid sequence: CASSQPPDSGNTIYF.

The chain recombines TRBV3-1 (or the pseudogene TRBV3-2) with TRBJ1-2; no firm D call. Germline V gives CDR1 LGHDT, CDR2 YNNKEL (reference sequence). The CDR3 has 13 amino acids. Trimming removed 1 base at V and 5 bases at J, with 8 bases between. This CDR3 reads CASSQGSVYGYTF. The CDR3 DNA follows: TGTGCCAGCAGCCAAGGGTCGGTTTATGGCTACACCTTC.

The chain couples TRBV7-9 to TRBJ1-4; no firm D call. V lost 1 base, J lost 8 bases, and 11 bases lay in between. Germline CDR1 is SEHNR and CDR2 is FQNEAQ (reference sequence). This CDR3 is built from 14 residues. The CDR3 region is CASSLGTQNEKLFF. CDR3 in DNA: TGTGCCAGCAGCTTAGGCACTCAGAACGAAAAACTGTTTTTT.

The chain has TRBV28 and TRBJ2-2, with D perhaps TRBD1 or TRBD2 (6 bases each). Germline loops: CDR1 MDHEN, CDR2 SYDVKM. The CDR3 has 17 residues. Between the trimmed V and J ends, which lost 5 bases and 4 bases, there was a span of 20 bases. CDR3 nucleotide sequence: TGTGCCAGCAGTCCGCGGAGGGGGATAGTTTTCACCGGGGAGCTGTTTTTT. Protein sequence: CASSPRRGIVFTGELFF.

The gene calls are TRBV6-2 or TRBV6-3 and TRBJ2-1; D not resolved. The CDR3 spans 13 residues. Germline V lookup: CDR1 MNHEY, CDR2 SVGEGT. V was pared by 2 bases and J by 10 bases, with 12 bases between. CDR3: CASSYANGREQFF. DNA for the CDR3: TGTGCCAGCAGTTACGCGAACGGTCGGGAGCAGTTCTTC.

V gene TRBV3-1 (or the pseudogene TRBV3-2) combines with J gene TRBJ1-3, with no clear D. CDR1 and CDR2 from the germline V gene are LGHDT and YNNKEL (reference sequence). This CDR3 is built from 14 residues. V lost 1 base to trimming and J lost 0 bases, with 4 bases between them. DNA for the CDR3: TGTGCCAGCAGCCAAGGTAGCTCTGGAAACACCATATATTTT. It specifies CASSQGSSGNTIYF.

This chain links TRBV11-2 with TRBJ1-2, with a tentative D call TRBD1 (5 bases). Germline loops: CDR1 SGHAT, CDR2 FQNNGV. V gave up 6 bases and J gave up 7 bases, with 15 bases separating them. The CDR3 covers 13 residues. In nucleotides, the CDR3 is TGTGCCAGCAGTGGACCCGCAGGGATTGGCTACACCTTC. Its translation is CASSGPAGIGYTF.

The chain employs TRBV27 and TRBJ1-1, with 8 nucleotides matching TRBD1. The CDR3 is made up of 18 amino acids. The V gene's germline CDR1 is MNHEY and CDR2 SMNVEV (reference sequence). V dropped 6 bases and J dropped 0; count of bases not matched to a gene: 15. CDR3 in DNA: TGTGCCAGCAGGACCCTTACACGGACAGGGAGCATGAACACTGAAGCTTTCTTT. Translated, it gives CASRTLTRTGSMNTEAFF.

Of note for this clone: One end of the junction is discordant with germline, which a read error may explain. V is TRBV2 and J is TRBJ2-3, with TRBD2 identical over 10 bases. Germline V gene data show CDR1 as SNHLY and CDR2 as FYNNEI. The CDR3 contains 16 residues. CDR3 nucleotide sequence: TGTGCCAGCAGCGAAGGACTAGCGGTTTTCACAGATACGCAGTATTTT. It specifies CASSEGLAVFTDTQYF.

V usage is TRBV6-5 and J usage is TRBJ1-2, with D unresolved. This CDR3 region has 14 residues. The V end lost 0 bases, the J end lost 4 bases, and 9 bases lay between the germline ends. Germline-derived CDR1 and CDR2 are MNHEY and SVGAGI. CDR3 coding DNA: TGTGCCAGCAGTTACTCGAAGGCTGGCTATGGCTACACCTTC. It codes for CASSYSKAGYGYTF.

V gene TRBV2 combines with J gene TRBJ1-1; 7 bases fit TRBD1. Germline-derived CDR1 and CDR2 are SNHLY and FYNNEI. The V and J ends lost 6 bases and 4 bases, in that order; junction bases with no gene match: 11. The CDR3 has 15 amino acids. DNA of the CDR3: TGTGCCAGCAGCCCCGCCCGACAGGGTGGCACTGAAGCTTTCTTT. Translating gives CASSPARQGGTEAFF.

The CDR3 bases are TGTGCCAGCAGTGTGGGCAGAGGGGAGCAGTACTTC. This encodes CASSVGRGEQYF. The chain carries TRBV25-1 and TRBJ2-7; possibly TRBD2 for D (5 bases). The germline V gene has CDR1 MGHDK and CDR2 SYGVNS. CDR3 length equals 12 residues. V shed 4 bases and J shed 7 bases, with 11 bases lying between them.